This TCR beta chain was identified in a study of naive and memory T cell subsets. Germline V gene data show CDR1 as WSHSY and CDR2 as SAAADI. This CDR3 region has 12 residues. V was trimmed by 2 bases and J by 2 bases, leaving 4 bases between them. Two oligonucleotides, mixed equimolar, formed the beta constant-region primer covering TRBC1 and TRBC2. TCRdb ran MiXCR on the UMI-ligation and nested PCR reads and lists one entry per CDR3 protein. Altogether around 31,000 distinct CDR3 sequences are present, approximately 12% being singletons, with the ten largest covering about 15%. Study-wide results and caveats: Between naive and memory subsets, TCR abundance power law exponents differed.

This clonotype was observed at least ten times. The target antigen is unknown. CMV status came from CD4+ T cell IFNgamma after overnight CMV lysate stimulation of fresh PBMCs. Sorting gates: effector memory CD45RA-CD27-, EMRA CD45RA+CD27-. The clonotype was recovered from a human donor in good health. Material: effector memory CD4+ T cells from blood. Documented subset: effector memory, CD45RA- CD27-. The V gene is TRBV10-2, the J gene TRBJ2-7; D uncertain. CDR3 residues: CASSEITYEQYF. The CDR3 nucleotides read TGCGCCAGCAGTGAGATAACCTACGAGCAGTACTTC.